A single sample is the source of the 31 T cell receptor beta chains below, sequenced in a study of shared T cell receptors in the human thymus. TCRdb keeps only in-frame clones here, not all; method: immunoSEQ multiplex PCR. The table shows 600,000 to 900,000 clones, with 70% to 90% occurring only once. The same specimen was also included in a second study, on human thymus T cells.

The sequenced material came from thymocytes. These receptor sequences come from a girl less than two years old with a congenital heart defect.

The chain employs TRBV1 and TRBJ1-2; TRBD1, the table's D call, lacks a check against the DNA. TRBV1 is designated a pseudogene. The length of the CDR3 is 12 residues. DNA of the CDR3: TGCACCAGCAGCCAAGAAACATATGGCTACACCTTC. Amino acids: CTSSQETYGYTF.

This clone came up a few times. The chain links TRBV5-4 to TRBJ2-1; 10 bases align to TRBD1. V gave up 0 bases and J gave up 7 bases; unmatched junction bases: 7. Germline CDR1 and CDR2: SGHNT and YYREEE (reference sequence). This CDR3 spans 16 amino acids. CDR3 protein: CASSLETGQGINEQFF. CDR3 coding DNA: TGTGCCAGCAGCTTGGAGACGGGACAGGGGATAAATGAGCAGTTCTTC.

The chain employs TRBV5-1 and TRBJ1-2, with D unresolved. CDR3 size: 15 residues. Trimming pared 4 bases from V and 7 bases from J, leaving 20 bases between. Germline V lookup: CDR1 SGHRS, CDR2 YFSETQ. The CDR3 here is CASSTFTVGDIGYTF. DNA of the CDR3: TGCGCCAGCAGCACCTTCACCGTCGGTGATATTGGCTACACCTTC.

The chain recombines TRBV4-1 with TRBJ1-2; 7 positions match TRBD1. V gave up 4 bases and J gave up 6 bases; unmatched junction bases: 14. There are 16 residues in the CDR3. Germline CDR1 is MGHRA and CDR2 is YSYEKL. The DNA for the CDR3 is TGCGCCAGCAGCCCATTCAAGCCCCCGGGACAGCATGGCTACACCTTC. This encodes CASSPFKPPGQHGYTF.

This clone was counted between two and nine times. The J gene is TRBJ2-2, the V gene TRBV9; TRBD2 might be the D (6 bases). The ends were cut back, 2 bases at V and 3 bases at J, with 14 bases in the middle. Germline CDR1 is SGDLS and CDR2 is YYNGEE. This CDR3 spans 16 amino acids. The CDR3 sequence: CASSVGRGFDTGELFF. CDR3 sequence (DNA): TGTGCCAGCAGCGTTGGGCGGGGCTTTGACACCGGGGAGCTGTTTTTT.

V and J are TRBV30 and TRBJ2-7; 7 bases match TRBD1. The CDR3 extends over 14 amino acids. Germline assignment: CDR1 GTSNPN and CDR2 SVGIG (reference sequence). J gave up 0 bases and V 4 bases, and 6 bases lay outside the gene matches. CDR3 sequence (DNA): TGTGCCTGGAACCGGGACAGTTACTCCTACGAGCAGTACTTC. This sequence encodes CAWNRDSYSYEQYF.

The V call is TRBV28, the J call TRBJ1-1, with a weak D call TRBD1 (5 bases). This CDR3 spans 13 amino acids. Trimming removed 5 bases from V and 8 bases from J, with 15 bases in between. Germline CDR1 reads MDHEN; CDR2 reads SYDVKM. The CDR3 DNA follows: TGTGCCAGCAGTGGACGACAGATCGTCGAAGCTTTCTTT. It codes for CASSGRQIVEAFF.

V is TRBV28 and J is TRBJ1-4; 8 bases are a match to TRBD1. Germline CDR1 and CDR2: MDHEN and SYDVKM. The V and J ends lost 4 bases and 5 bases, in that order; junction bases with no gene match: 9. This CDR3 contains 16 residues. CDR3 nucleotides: TGTGCCAGCAGTTCCGACCCCTGGGACAGGAATGAAAAACTGTTTTTT. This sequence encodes CASSSDPWDRNEKLFF.

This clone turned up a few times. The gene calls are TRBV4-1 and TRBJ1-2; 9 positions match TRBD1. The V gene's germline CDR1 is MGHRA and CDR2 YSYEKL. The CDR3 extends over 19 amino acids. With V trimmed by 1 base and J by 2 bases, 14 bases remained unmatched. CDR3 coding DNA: TGCGCCAGCAGCCAAGCAGGGGTAGGACAGGGGATATTAAACTATGGCTACACCTTC. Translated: CASSQAGVGQGILNYGYTF.

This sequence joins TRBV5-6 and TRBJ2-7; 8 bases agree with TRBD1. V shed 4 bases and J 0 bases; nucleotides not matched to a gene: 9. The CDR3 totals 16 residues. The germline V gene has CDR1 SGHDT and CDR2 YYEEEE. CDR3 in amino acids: CASSPYRTGSSYEQYF. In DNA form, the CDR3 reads TGTGCCAGCAGCCCTTACCGGACAGGGAGCTCCTACGAGCAGTACTTC.

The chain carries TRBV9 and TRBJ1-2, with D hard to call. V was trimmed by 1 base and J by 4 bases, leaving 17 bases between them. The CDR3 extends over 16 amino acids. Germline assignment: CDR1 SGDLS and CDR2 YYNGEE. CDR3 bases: TGTGCCAGCAGCGTATCTAGCTGGAGGACCTTCTATGGCTACACCTTC. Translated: CASSVSSWRTFYGYTF.

As DNA, the CDR3 is TGTGCCAGTACCAAGTCGGGCAGGGGTGGGATTTATAGCAATCAGCCCCAGCATTTT. Amino acids: CASTKSGRGGIYSNQPQHF. The chain recombines TRBV19 with TRBJ1-5, with D tentatively TRBD1 (6 bases). Germline CDR1 LNHDA, CDR2 SQIVND (reference sequence). Trimming pared 7 bases from V and 0 bases from J, leaving 25 bases between. This CDR3 region has 19 residues.

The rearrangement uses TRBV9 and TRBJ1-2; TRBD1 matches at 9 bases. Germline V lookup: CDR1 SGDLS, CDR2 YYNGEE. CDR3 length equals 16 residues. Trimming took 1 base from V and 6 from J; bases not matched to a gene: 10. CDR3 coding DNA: TGTGCCAGCAGCGTAAAACCGGGACAGGGATTCCATGGCTACACCTTC. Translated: CASSVKPGQGFHGYTF.

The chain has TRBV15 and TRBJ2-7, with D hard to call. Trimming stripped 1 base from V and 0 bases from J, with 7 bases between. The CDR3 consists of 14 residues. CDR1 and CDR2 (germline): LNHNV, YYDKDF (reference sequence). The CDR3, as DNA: TGTGCCACCAGCAGAGTACGCTACTCCTACGAGCAGTACTTC. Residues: CATSRVRYSYEQYF.

In DNA, the CDR3 is TGTGCCAGCAGTGACGGCAATCAGCCCCAGCATTTT. Its translation: CASSDGNQPQHF. This chain connects TRBV6-1 to TRBJ1-5; D is uncertain. This CDR3 region has 12 residues. Germline loops: CDR1 MNHNS, CDR2 SASEGT. V was trimmed by 3 bases and J by 2 bases, leaving 2 bases between them.

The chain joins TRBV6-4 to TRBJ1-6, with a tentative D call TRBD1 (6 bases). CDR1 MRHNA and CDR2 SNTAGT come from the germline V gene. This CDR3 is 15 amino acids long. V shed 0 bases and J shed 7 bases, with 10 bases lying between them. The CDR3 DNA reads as TGTGCCAGCAGTGACTCACAGGGTAGGAATTCACCCCTCCACTTT. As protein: CASSDSQGRNSPLHF.

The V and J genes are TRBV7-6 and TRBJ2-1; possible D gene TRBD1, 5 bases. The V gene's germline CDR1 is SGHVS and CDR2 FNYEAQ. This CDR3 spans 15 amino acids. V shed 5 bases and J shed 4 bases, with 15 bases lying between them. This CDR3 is CASSLRAGIYNEQFF. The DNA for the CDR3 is TGTGCCAGCAGCCTCAGGGCAGGGATATACAATGAGCAGTTCTTC.

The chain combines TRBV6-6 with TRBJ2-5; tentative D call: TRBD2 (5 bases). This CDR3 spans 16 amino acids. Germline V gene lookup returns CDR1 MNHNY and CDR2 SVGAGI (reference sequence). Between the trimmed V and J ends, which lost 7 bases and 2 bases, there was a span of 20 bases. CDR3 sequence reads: CASTLALGGYQETQYF. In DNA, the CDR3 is TGTGCCAGCACCCTAGCCCTGGGCGGTTATCAAGAGACCCAGTACTTC.

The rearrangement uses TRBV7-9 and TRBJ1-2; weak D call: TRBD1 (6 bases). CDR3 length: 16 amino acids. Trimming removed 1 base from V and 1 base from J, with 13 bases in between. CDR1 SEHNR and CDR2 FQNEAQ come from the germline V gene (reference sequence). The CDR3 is CASSLVKRQDNYGYTF. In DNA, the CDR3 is TGTGCCAGCAGCTTAGTCAAGCGACAGGATAACTATGGCTACACCTTC.

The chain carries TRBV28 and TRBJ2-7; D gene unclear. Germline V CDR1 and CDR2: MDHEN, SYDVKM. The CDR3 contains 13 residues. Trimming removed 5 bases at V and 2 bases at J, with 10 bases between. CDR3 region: CASSPQNAYEQYF. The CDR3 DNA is TGTGCCAGCAGTCCACAAAACGCCTACGAGCAGTACTTC. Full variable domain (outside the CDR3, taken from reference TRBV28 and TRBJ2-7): DVKVTQSSRYLVKRTGEKVFLECVQDMDHENMFWYRQDPGLGLRLIYFSYDVKMKEKGDIPEGYSVSREKKERFSLILESASTNQTSMYLCASSPQNAYEQYFGPGTRLTVT.

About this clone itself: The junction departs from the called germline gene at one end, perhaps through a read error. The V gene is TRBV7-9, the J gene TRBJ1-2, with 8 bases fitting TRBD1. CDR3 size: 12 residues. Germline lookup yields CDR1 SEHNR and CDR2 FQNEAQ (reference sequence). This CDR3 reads CASSLLGQDRVF. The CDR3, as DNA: TGTGCCAGCAGCTTGCTAGGACAGGACAGGGTATTT.

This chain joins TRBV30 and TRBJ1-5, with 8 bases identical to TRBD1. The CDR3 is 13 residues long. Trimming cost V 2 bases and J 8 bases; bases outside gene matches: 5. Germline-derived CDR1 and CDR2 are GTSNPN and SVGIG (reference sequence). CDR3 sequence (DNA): TGTGCCTGGAGTATGACAGGGGTTAAGCCCCAGCATTTT. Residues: CAWSMTGVKPQHF.

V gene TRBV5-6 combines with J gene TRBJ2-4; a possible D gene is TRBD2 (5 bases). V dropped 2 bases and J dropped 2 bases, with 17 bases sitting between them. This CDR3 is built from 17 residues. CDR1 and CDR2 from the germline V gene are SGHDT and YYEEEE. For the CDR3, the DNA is TGTGCCAGCAGCTTCTCCAAAACCCCCGGGACCAAAAACATTCAGTACTTC. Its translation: CASSFSKTPGTKNIQYF. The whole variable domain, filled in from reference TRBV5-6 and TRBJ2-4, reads DAGVTQSPTHLIKTRGQQVTLRCSPKSGHDTVSWYQQALGQGPQFIFQYYEEEERQRGNFPDRFSGHQFPNYSSELNVNALLLGDSALYLCASSFSKTPGTKNIQYFGAGTRLSVL.

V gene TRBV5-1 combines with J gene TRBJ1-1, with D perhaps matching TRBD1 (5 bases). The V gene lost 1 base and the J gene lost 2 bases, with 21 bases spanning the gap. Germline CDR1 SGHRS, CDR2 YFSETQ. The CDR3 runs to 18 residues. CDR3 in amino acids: CASSLPGKQVGGNTEAFF. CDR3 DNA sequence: TGCGCCAGCAGCTTGCCAGGGAAGCAGGTGGGGGGTAACACTGAAGCTTTCTTT.

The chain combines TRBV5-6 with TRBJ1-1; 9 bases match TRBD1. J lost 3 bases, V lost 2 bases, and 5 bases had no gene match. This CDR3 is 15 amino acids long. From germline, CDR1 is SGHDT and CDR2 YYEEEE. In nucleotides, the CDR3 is TGTGCCAGCAGCTTAACAGGGGGCTCGGACACTGAAGCTTTCTTT. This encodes CASSLTGGSDTEAFF.

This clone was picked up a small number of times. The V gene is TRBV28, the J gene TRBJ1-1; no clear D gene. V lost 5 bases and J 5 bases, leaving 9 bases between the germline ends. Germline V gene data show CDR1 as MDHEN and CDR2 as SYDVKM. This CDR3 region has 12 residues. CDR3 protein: CASSQGRTEAFF. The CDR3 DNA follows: TGTGCCAGCAGTCAAGGGAGGACTGAAGCTTTCTTT.

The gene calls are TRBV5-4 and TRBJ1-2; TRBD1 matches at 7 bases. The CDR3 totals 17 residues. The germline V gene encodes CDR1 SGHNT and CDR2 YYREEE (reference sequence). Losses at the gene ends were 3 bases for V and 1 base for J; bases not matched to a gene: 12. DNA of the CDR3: TGTGCCAGCAGCTCGGGGGACAGACATAGATATAACTATGGCTACACCTTC. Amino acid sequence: CASSSGDRHRYNYGYTF.

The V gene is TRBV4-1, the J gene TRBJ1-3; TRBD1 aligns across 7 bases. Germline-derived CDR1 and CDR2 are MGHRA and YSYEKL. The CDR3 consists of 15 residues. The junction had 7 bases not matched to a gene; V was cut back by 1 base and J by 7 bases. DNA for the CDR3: TGCGCCAGCAGCCAAGGAAACCCCAGGGGGAACACCATATATTTT. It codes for CASSQGNPRGNTIYF.

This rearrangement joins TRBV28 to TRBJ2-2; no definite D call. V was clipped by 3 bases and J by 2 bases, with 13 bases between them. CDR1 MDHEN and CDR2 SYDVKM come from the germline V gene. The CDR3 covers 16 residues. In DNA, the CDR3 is TGTGCCAGCAGTTTTAACAGAAATCAAAACACCGGGGAGCTGTTTTTT. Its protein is CASSFNRNQNTGELFF.

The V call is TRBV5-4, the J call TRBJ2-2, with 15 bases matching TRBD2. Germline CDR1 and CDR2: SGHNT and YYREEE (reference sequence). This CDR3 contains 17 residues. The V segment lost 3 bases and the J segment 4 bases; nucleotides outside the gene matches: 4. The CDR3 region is CASSWTSGGAPTGELFF. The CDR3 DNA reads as TGTGCCAGCAGCTGGACTAGCGGGGGGGCCCCCACCGGGGAGCTGTTTTTT.

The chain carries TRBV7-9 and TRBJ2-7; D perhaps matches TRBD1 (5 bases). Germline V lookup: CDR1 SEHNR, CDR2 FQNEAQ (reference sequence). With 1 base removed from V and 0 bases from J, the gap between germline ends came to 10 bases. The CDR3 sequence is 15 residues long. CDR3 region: CASSLVQGSSYEQYF. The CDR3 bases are TGTGCCAGCAGCTTAGTCCAGGGTAGCTCCTACGAGCAGTACTTC.